The rows below give T cell receptor beta chains drawn from one sample of a study of monozygotic twins with cystic fibrosis. Clones were read by immunoSEQ multiplex PCR, and TCRdb kept only the in-frame ones, dropping some. Among nearly 25,000 clones listed, 80% to 95% were seen once. Input material: blood. The receptors here all came from a girl aged 2 to 9 with cystic fibrosis. Each CDR3 is given with its conserved first and last residue. D genes are given only for firm matches. Clone size is given for some rows only: seen once, a few or many times, or a class if the clone is expanded.

clone_size d_call v_call cdr3_aa
- - TRBV6-5 CASSFIRSSYNEQFF
- - TRBV5-3 CARSLCSYGYTF
- TRBD1 TRBV9 CASSANTPGQLNTEAFF
- - TRBV5-1 CASSSWVGGLEQYF
once TRBD1 TRBV5-1 CASSLGQGGETQYF
- - TRBV5-6 CASSSGPFMNTEAFF
- TRBD1 TRBV9 CASSVGDRDYNSPLHF
- - TRBV10-1 CASKGALNTEAFF
- - TRBV2 CASRMTSHINNEQFF
- - TRBV18 CASSLGGGGEKLFF
- - TRBV9 CASSSPDVEQFF
- - TRBV6-5 CAVLSGSYGYTF
- - TRBV9 CASSAWGGANEKLFF
- TRBD1 TRBV4-3 CASSQKQGAGNTIYF
- - TRBV7-2 CASSFAAVGNEKLFF
- - TRBV18 CASSPGWGPYNEQFF
- - TRBV5-5 CASSPGGGSGNQPQHF
- - TRBV7-8 CASSFLGGQGSSYEQYF
- TRBD2 TRBV28 CASISGGAADEQFF
- TRBD2 TRBV5-1 CASSSGLDNEQFF
once - TRBV7-2 CASSFRVRYEQYF
once TRBD1 TRBV6-4 CASSDRAKKQGTNTEAFF
- TRBD1 TRBV5-6 CASSSDRGDEQYF
- TRBD2 TRBV27 CASSFSGLAGGSYEQYF